This is a list of T cell receptor beta chains from one sample in a study of breast tumors, draining lymph nodes, adjacent tissues. TCRdb re-derived calls from the multiplex PCR reads in MiXCR, one entry per CDR3 protein. Altogether 150,000 to 250,000 distinct CDR3 sequences are present, 31% being singletons, with the ten largest covering roughly 4%. Material for sequencing was axillary lymph node tissue. The receptor source for this set is a female donor with breast cancer. Some clones in this sample may be carry-over from other donors' samples. The CDR3 runs from the conserved cysteine through the conserved F or W. The D gene is left open where the match is weak. Size values are once, few and many counts, or a class for expanded clones, and some rows have none.

j_gene: TRBJ2-3; abundance: many; d_gene: -; v_gene: TRBV3-1; CDR3nt: TGTGCCAGCAGCCGTCGTGTAGCGGGCACAGATACGCAGTATTTT; CDR3aa: CASSRRVAGTDTQYF
j_gene: TRBJ1-5; abundance: many; d_gene: -; v_gene: TRBV12-3/TRBV12-4; CDR3nt: TGTGCCAGCAGTCCGACAGTACAGGGTTCCCAGCATTTT; CDR3aa: CASSPTVQGSQHF
j_gene: TRBJ2-3; abundance: few; d_gene: -; v_gene: TRBV6-2/TRBV6-3; CDR3nt: TGTGCCAGCAGTTACTCTTCTGATACGCAGTATTTT; CDR3aa: CASSYSSDTQYF
j_gene: TRBJ1-1; abundance: few; d_gene: -; v_gene: TRBV10-3; CDR3nt: TGTGCCATCAGTGAATTTCCTGAGTCTGAAGCTTTCTTT; CDR3aa: CAISEFPESEAFF
j_gene: TRBJ2-5; abundance: -; d_gene: TRBD1; v_gene: TRBV11-3; CDR3nt: TGTGCCAGCAGCTTGAAGACAGGGAGCTCCTACGATGAGCAGTACTTC; CDR3aa: CASSLKTGSSYDEQYF
j_gene: TRBJ2-1; abundance: few; d_gene: TRBD1; v_gene: TRBV6-2/TRBV6-3; CDR3nt: TGTGCCAGCAGTTACTCGATGGGCAGGGGGCCCAATGAGCAGTTCTTC; CDR3aa: CASSYSMGRGPNEQFF
j_gene: TRBJ1-3; abundance: -; d_gene: TRBD1; v_gene: TRBV20-1; CDR3nt: TGCAGTGCTAGGTCCGGGACAGGGGCCTCTGGAAACACCATATATTTT; CDR3aa: CSARSGTGASGNTIYF
j_gene: TRBJ1-2; abundance: many; d_gene: -; v_gene: TRBV7-8; CDR3nt: TGTGCCAGCAGTCTTGAGGGCTATGGCTACACCTTC; CDR3aa: CASSLEGYGYTF
j_gene: TRBJ1-5; abundance: -; d_gene: TRBD1; v_gene: TRBV20-1; CDR3nt: TGCAGTGCTAGAGATCTTGGGACAGGAGGGATGCCCCAGCATTTT; CDR3aa: CSARDLGTGGMPQHF
j_gene: TRBJ2-5; abundance: many; d_gene: TRBD1; v_gene: TRBV7-6; CDR3nt: TGTGCCAGCAGTTTTAGGTTGGGACAGGGGCGAGAGACCCAGTACTTC; CDR3aa: CASSFRLGQGRETQYF
j_gene: TRBJ2-7; abundance: many; d_gene: -; v_gene: TRBV7-9; CDR3nt: TGTGCCAGCAGCTTAGTAGGGGGGGGGGAGCAGTACTTC; CDR3aa: CASSLVGGGEQYF
j_gene: TRBJ2-3; abundance: many; d_gene: TRBD1; v_gene: TRBV28; CDR3nt: TGTGCCAGCACCTCCTCGGACAGGGCGGTCACAGATACGCAGTATTTT; CDR3aa: CASTSSDRAVTDTQYF
j_gene: TRBJ2-5; abundance: -; d_gene: -; v_gene: TRBV5-1; CDR3nt: TGCGCCAGCAGCCCCGGACATGTCCAAGAGACCCAGTACTTC; CDR3aa: CASSPGHVQETQYF
j_gene: TRBJ2-6; abundance: many; d_gene: -; v_gene: TRBV19; CDR3nt: TGTGCCAGTAGTACCCTTGGGGCCAACGTCCTGACTTTC; CDR3aa: CASSTLGANVLTF
j_gene: TRBJ1-3; abundance: many; d_gene: -; v_gene: TRBV9; CDR3nt: TGTGCCAGCAGCGTAGGGGTAGTATCCTCTGGAAACACCATATATTTT; CDR3aa: CASSVGVVSSGNTIYF
j_gene: TRBJ1-2; abundance: many; d_gene: TRBD1; v_gene: TRBV2; CDR3nt: TGTGCCAGCAGTGAACGGGGGACAGGGGGCTTAGGCTACACCTTC; CDR3aa: CASSERGTGGLGYTF
j_gene: TRBJ1-3; abundance: many; d_gene: TRBD1; v_gene: TRBV13; CDR3nt: TGTGCCAGCAGAAATCAGGGGGACGGAAACACCATATATTTT; CDR3aa: CASRNQGDGNTIYF
j_gene: TRBJ1-4; abundance: many; d_gene: -; v_gene: TRBV5-1; CDR3nt: TGCGCCAGCAGCTTGGGACCCGAAAAACTGTTTTTT; CDR3aa: CASSLGPEKLFF
j_gene: TRBJ1-2; abundance: -; d_gene: TRBD1; v_gene: TRBV29-1; CDR3nt: TGCAGCGTTGTTCCGACAGGGGGCGAGAACTATGGCTACACCTTC; CDR3aa: CSVVPTGGENYGYTF
j_gene: TRBJ1-3; abundance: many; d_gene: -; v_gene: TRBV9; CDR3nt: TGTGCCAGCTCCCTGAGTGGAAACACCATATATTTT; CDR3aa: CASSLSGNTIYF
j_gene: TRBJ1-5; abundance: many; d_gene: -; v_gene: TRBV30; CDR3nt: TGTGCCTGGAGTGCGGGCGGGGATCAGCCCCAGCATTTT; CDR3aa: CAWSAGGDQPQHF
j_gene: TRBJ2-7; abundance: many; d_gene: -; v_gene: TRBV5-1; CDR3nt: TGCGCCAGCAGCTGGGGACCTTTGAGTCAGGACGAGCAGTACTTC; CDR3aa: CASSWGPLSQDEQYF
j_gene: TRBJ2-5; abundance: medium-sized; d_gene: -; v_gene: TRBV7-6; CDR3nt: TGTGCCAGCAGCTTATTCGGCGAGACCCAGTACTTC; CDR3aa: CASSLFGETQYF
j_gene: TRBJ1-2; abundance: many; d_gene: TRBD1; v_gene: TRBV29-1; CDR3nt: TGCAGCGTTCTGGGGACAGGGATTTCTCGGGGTGGCTACACCTTC; CDR3aa: CSVLGTGISRGGYTF
j_gene: TRBJ2-7; abundance: many; d_gene: -; v_gene: TRBV20-1; CDR3nt: TGCAGTGCTCTCCGGGGCAGGATTACCTACGAGCAGTACTTC; CDR3aa: CSALRGRITYEQYF
j_gene: TRBJ1-5; abundance: few; d_gene: -; v_gene: TRBV28; CDR3nt: TGTGCCAGCAGTTTAAGAGGACTCGACGTCCAGGGTTCCAGCAATCAGCCCCAGCATTTT; CDR3aa: CASSLRGLDVQGSSNQPQHF
j_gene: TRBJ2-1; abundance: many; d_gene: TRBD2; v_gene: TRBV7-2; CDR3nt: TGTGCCAGCAGGCAGAGGACTAGCGACAATGAGCAGTTCTTC; CDR3aa: CASRQRTSDNEQFF
j_gene: TRBJ2-7; abundance: -; d_gene: -; v_gene: TRBV27; CDR3nt: TGTGCCAGCAGTGGGGGGCTGGGGAGAGGCTCCTACGAGCAGTACTTC; CDR3aa: CASSGGLGRGSYEQYF
j_gene: TRBJ2-7; abundance: many; d_gene: -; v_gene: TRBV29-1; CDR3nt: TGCAGCGTTGAAAGTTCCTACGAGCAGTACTTC; CDR3aa: CSVESSYEQYF
j_gene: TRBJ1-2; abundance: -; d_gene: -; v_gene: TRBV6-5; CDR3nt: TGTGCCAGCAGTCACTCGACAGAGTATGGCTACACCTTC; CDR3aa: CASSHSTEYGYTF
j_gene: TRBJ2-5; abundance: -; d_gene: TRBD1; v_gene: TRBV19; CDR3nt: TGTGCCAGTAGAGGGACAGGGGAGACCCAGTACTTC; CDR3aa: CASRGTGETQYF
j_gene: TRBJ2-6; abundance: many; d_gene: -; v_gene: TRBV4-1; CDR3nt: TGCGCCAGCAGTCGTGGGGCCAACGTCCTGACTTTC; CDR3aa: CASSRGANVLTF
j_gene: TRBJ2-1; abundance: many; d_gene: TRBD1; v_gene: TRBV9; CDR3nt: TGTGCCAGCAGCCACAAAAGGGGGTGGGGACAGAGAGAGTTCTTC; CDR3aa: CASSHKRGWGQREFF
j_gene: TRBJ1-3; abundance: many; d_gene: -; v_gene: TRBV7-9; CDR3nt: TGTGCCAGCAGCCGGGGCTCTGGAAACACCATATATTTT; CDR3aa: CASSRGSGNTIYF
j_gene: TRBJ2-3; abundance: many; d_gene: TRBD2; v_gene: TRBV30; CDR3nt: TGTGCCTGGGCTAGCGGGATTTCAGATACGCAGTATTTT; CDR3aa: CAWASGISDTQYF
j_gene: TRBJ1-2; abundance: -; d_gene: -; v_gene: TRBV28; CDR3nt: TGTGCCAGCAGCCTCCCCCAGGGACCGACGACGGGCTACACCTTC; CDR3aa: CASSLPQGPTTGYTF
j_gene: TRBJ2-2; abundance: -; d_gene: -; v_gene: TRBV4-1; CDR3nt: TGTGCCAGTAGCCATGCCGCGGTAAGCACCGGGGAGCTGTTTTTT; CDR3aa: CASSHAAVSTGELFF
j_gene: TRBJ1-2; abundance: many; d_gene: TRBD1; v_gene: TRBV13; CDR3nt: TGTGCCAGCAGCTCACTGCTCGGGACAGCCTATGGCTACACCTTC; CDR3aa: CASSSLLGTAYGYTF
j_gene: TRBJ2-5; abundance: many; d_gene: TRBD1; v_gene: TRBV12-3/TRBV12-4; CDR3nt: TGTGCCAGCAGCCCCGGGACAGCTCCCCAAGAGACCCAGTACTTC; CDR3aa: CASSPGTAPQETQYF
j_gene: TRBJ2-3; abundance: once; d_gene: TRBD1; v_gene: TRBV11-2; CDR3nt: TGTGCCAGCAGCTTAGGATTGGGACAGGGTGAGGGAGATACGCAGTATTTT; CDR3aa: CASSLGLGQGEGDTQYF
j_gene: TRBJ2-2; abundance: -; d_gene: TRBD1; v_gene: TRBV20-1; CDR3nt: TGCAGTGCTACGACAGGGACAGGGGGTGACACCGGGGAGCTGTTTTTT; CDR3aa: CSATTGTGGDTGELFF
j_gene: TRBJ1-5; abundance: many; d_gene: -; v_gene: TRBV20-1; CDR3nt: TGCAGTGCATTTTTGGTGGCGGGCCCAAATCAGCCCCAGCATTTT; CDR3aa: CSAFLVAGPNQPQHF
j_gene: TRBJ2-7; abundance: many; d_gene: -; v_gene: TRBV5-6; CDR3nt: TGTGCCAGCAGCACCCCTCGGGGGCGCTCCTACGAGCAGTACTTC; CDR3aa: CASSTPRGRSYEQYF
j_gene: TRBJ2-1; abundance: -; d_gene: -; v_gene: TRBV11-2; CDR3nt: TGTGCTAGAGCCGGGACCTCCTACAATGAGCAGTTCTTC; CDR3aa: CARAGTSYNEQFF
j_gene: TRBJ2-1; abundance: -; d_gene: TRBD2; v_gene: TRBV15; CDR3nt: TGCGCCACCAGCACTGTGGCTAGCGGTTACAGTGAGCAGTTCTTC; CDR3aa: CATSTVASGYSEQFF
j_gene: TRBJ2-2; abundance: many; d_gene: -; v_gene: TRBV7-7; CDR3nt: TGTGCTAGCAGCCCCACGGGGAGGAACGGGGAGCTGTTTTTT; CDR3aa: CASSPTGRNGELFF
j_gene: TRBJ2-5; abundance: -; d_gene: -; v_gene: TRBV29-1; CDR3nt: TGCAGCGTCGTCCTCTCTGGGGAGACCCAGTACTTC; CDR3aa: CSVVLSGETQYF
j_gene: TRBJ1-2; abundance: many; d_gene: TRBD1; v_gene: TRBV6-5; CDR3nt: TGTGCCAGCAGCGACCGAGGGACAGGGGGCGTAGATGGCTACACCTTC; CDR3aa: CASSDRGTGGVDGYTF
j_gene: TRBJ1-1; abundance: -; d_gene: -; v_gene: TRBV20-1; CDR3nt: TGCAGTGCTAGATCCCCCAGGGGCGCTGGGACTGAAGCTTTCTTT; CDR3aa: CSARSPRGAGTEAFF
j_gene: TRBJ2-3; abundance: many; d_gene: -; v_gene: TRBV7-3; CDR3nt: TGTGCCAGCAGCGAAAACATGGGTACGCAGTATTTT; CDR3aa: CASSENMGTQYF
j_gene: TRBJ1-3; abundance: many; d_gene: TRBD1; v_gene: TRBV6-5; CDR3nt: TGTGCCAGCACCCCCTTCGGAACAGGGGGCCGATACACCATATATTTT; CDR3aa: CASTPFGTGGRYTIYF
j_gene: TRBJ2-1; abundance: many; d_gene: -; v_gene: TRBV24-1; CDR3nt: TGTGCCACCAGTGTGGGGGTACAGTCCTACAATGAGCAGTTCTTC; CDR3aa: CATSVGVQSYNEQFF
j_gene: TRBJ2-3; abundance: many; d_gene: -; v_gene: TRBV7-9; CDR3nt: TGTGCCAGCAGCTTACAAGGGGGCACAGATACGCAGTATTTT; CDR3aa: CASSLQGGTDTQYF
j_gene: TRBJ1-5; abundance: few; d_gene: -; v_gene: TRBV27; CDR3nt: TGTGCCAGCACTCTGACAGAGGGTCCATATAGCGACAATCAGCCCCAGCATTTT; CDR3aa: CASTLTEGPYSDNQPQHF
j_gene: TRBJ2-5; abundance: few; d_gene: TRBD1; v_gene: TRBV20-1; CDR3nt: TGCAGTGCTACTCAGGGGGCAGTAGGAGCGACCCAGTACTTC; CDR3aa: CSATQGAVGATQYF
j_gene: TRBJ2-1; abundance: many; d_gene: -; v_gene: TRBV20-1; CDR3nt: TGCAGTGCTAGAGATTCGGGACACTTACTCCTGGGGGGTTACAATGAGCAGTTCTTC; CDR3aa: CSARDSGHLLLGGYNEQFF
j_gene: TRBJ2-1; abundance: many; d_gene: TRBD2; v_gene: TRBV7-9; CDR3nt: TGTGCCAGCAGCCGTTGGAGCGGGGGGTACAATGAGCAGTTCTTC; CDR3aa: CASSRWSGGYNEQFF
j_gene: TRBJ1-1; abundance: -; d_gene: -; v_gene: TRBV19; CDR3nt: TGTGCCAGTACCACGGGGCAGGGTAGAGGCACTGAAGCTTTCTTT; CDR3aa: CASTTGQGRGTEAFF
j_gene: TRBJ1-6; abundance: many; d_gene: -; v_gene: TRBV3-1; CDR3nt: TGTGCCAGCAGCCAAGAAAATTCACCCCTCCACTTT; CDR3aa: CASSQENSPLHF